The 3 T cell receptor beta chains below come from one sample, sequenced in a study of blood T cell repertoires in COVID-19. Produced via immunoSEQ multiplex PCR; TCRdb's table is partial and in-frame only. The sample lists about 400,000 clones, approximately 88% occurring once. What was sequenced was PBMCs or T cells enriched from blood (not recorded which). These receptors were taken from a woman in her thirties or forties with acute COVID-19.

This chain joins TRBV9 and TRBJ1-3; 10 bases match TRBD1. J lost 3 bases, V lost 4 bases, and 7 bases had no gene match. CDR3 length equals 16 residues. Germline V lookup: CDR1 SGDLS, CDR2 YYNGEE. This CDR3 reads CASSLRTGGGGNTIYF. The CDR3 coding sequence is TGTGCCAGCAGCTTGCGGACAGGGGGTGGTGGAAACACCATATATTTT.

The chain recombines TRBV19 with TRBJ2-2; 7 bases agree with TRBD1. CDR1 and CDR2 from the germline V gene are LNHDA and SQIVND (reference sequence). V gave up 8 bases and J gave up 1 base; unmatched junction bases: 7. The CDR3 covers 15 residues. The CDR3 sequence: CASLNRGRNTGELFF. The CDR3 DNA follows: TGTGCCAGTTTAAACAGGGGACGGAACACCGGGGAGCTGTTTTTT.

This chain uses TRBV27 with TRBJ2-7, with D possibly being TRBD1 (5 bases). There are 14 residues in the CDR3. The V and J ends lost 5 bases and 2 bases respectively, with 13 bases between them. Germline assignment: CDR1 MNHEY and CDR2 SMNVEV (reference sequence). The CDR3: CASSQLDRTYEQYF. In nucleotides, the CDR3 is TGTGCCAGCAGTCAGTTAGACAGAACCTACGAGCAGTACTTC.